Only a few counts were recorded for the clone carrying this T cell receptor (beta chain). Its antigen is still unknown. These data are taken from a study of somatic mutations in cytotoxic T cells in rheumatoid arthritis. General study results and limits: The identity of the antigens targeted by the expanded CD8+ clones remained unknown. CD8+ T-cell clonality showed no significant difference between rheumatoid arthritis patients and age-matched healthy controls.

The germline V and J ends were trimmed by 1 base and 8 bases, with 8 bases remaining between them. The germline gives CDR1 SQVTM, CDR2 ANQGSEA. The CDR3 is made up of 11 amino acids. Clones were read by immunoSEQ multiplex PCR, and TCRdb kept only the in-frame ones, dropping some. The table lists under 25,000 clones, roughly nine tenths of them singletons. The chain has TRBV29-1 and TRBJ1-1; D might be TRBD1 (5 bases). This TCR was sampled from a middle-aged man in good health. The source material was CD8+ T cells sorted from blood. The CDR3 loop is CSVEVAGEAFF. CDR3 nucleotide sequence: TGCAGCGTTGAAGTTGCAGGGGAAGCTTTCTTT. Using reference TRBV29-1 and TRBJ1-1 for the parts outside the CDR3, the full variable domain is SAVISQKPSRDICQRGTSLTIQCQVDSQVTMMFWYRQQPGQSLTLIATANQGSEATYESGFVIDKFPISRPNLTFSTLTVSNMSPEDSSIYLCSVEVAGEAFFGQGTRLTVV.